This entry is about one T cell receptor beta chain. Its specific antigen is unknown. No base quality information exists; no much larger clone differs at one position. In total, approximately 690 healthy bone marrow donors made up the cohort. All cohort members were sampled while nominally healthy, although unrecorded immune exposures were likely present. The donor tested CMV seronegative, placing the donor among the 350 or so seronegative members of the cohort. A peripheral blood sample was collected from each donor, and TCR beta sequencing was performed on peripheral blood mononuclear cells. The Qiagen DNeasy Blood Extraction Kit was used to extract genomic DNA from the blood cell samples. Libraries came from the immunoSEQ multiplex PCR assay. For the multiplex PCR, a mixture combining 60 forward primers for TCR Vbeta segments and 13 reverse primers for TCR Jbeta segments was used. A multiplex PCR assay on genomic DNA amplified the CDR3 region of rearranged TCR beta genes. The amplified TCR beta libraries were sequenced on the Illumina HiSeq System as 87-base-pair reads. The published analysis was carried out like this. In a later analysis, some 80 million unique TCR beta chains were counted across the 500 to 850 repertoires, and approximately 9.9 million of these chains were shared by at least two donors. Raw reads were error-corrected and collapsed into unique sequences with a nearest-neighbor algorithm that merged closely related sequences to remove PCR and sequencing errors. CDR3 sequences were aligned to IMGT reference sequences to assign V, D and J gene segments. For a sequence to be retained, at least a six-nucleotide match to both a V gene segment and a J gene segment was required. A rearrangement counted as productive if the CDR3 had no stop codons and remained in frame with V and J, and every other rearrangement counted as non-productive. Following IMGT convention, CDR3 was defined as the stretch from the second conserved V-encoded cysteine to the conserved J-encoded phenylalanine. The earlier analysis of 500 to 650 of the donors excluded any sequence lacking an unambiguous match to a single V gene segment. An earlier analysis of several hundred of the donors called V segments functional above 56.7% productive rearrangements and segregating when the between-donor standard deviation exceeded 5%. A statistical classification framework was developed to diagnose cytomegalovirus status using the catalog of TCR beta chain sequences. A later analysis assigned V and J genes by comparing TCR nucleotide sequences with IMGT/GENE-DB human TR gene sequences. In a later analysis, CDR3 sequences and most-parsimonious VDJ recombination scenarios were assigned using the TCRdist pipeline. In a later analysis, every TCR beta chain was defined by the combination of its CDR3 amino acid sequence and its V-gene family, and reads without a unique V-gene family were dropped. As a way to deal with suspected cross-contamination and a sequencing artifact, a later analysis dropped approximately 590 nucleotide sequences that were highly shared and had low generation probability. For each public chain, a later analysis derived a clonal expansion index from normalized ranks of inferred template counts within each repertoire. In a later analysis, generation probabilities were computed with a VDJ recombination model fitted to out-of-frame rearrangements, and the resulting probabilities were checked against IGoR. Hypergeometric tests were used in a later analysis to score TCR-TCR, TCR-HLA and TCR-CMV co-occurrence, with a repertoire-size bias correction applied to the TCR pairs. A later analysis estimated false discovery rates by permuting HLA or CMV assignments 20 times. In a later analysis, co-occurring TCRs were grouped using DBSCAN, and TCRdist sequence similarity was added for clustering within HLA-allele-positive subsets. For co-occurrence clustering, repertoires with fewer than 30,000 or more than 120,000 public chains were excluded, along with five or six repertoires with anomalous nucleotide sharing. The source is immuneACCESS, and TCRdb retained only in-frame sequences with V and J called. Part of the clones is not carried over; for the studies checked, unresolved V genes explain less than half of this, and the remainder is unexplained. That table supplies the V and J calls and clone size; D and trimming were determined from the DNA. The sample table lists some 66,000 clones, around 80% of them with a count of one. 2.5% to 3.5% of the sample rests with the top ten.

From its cysteine to its phenylalanine, the CDR3 spans 12 amino acids. Only the CDR3 part of the read is kept: 36 bases, read in frame from the first base. A distance of 7 bases separates the germline ends of V and J, which lose 5 bases and 5 bases respectively. The germline V gene specifies SGHTA as CDR1 and FQGNSA as CDR2. This sample was included in a study of cytomegalovirus exposure and HLA in healthy donors (dated by TCRdb to about 2017). For context, the study as a whole: According to an earlier analysis of a few hundred of the donors, about 179 million T cells yielded approximately 120 million unique TCR beta sequences and roughly 280 Gb of sequence data. Of the roughly 410 genotyped donors, less than 85% were placed in the genetic ancestry cluster associated with self-reported Caucasian donors. Genome-wide SNP genotypes for about 60% of the 666 donors were used in a later genetic analysis, which treated that subset as a discovery cohort. Roughly 5 DR-DQ haplotypes were handled as single units for association and clustering, since linkage in the cohort was strong. The later analysis used no new phenotypic data to find candidate immune exposures, relying instead on TCR beta sequences and their occurrence across donors. Across some 400 genotyped donors of the cohort, an average of roughly 200,000 unique TCR beta nucleotide sequences per donor were sequenced, and 15% to 20% of those sequences were non-productive. The study aimed to test whether cataloging public T cell receptors could reveal signatures of past pathogen exposure. A separate validation cohort of 100 to 150 different subjects was used in addition to the roughly 700-subject first cohort. The study used immunosequencing to profile the T cell repertoires of under 700 subjects and linked those repertoires to cytomegalovirus serostatus. Donor age, sex, ethnicity and CMV serostatus were compiled together with the repertoire data. The number of typed donors differed by locus: about 629-630 for A, B, C, DRB1 and DQB1; 522 for DQA1; 606 for DPA1; and roughly 490 for DPB1. An earlier analysis of fewer than 750 of the donors used high-throughput TCR beta sequencing to judge whether each TCR beta V gene segment behaved as functional or pseudogenic. In a later analysis, previously published TCR beta repertoires from 600 to 850 donors were re-analyzed and high-resolution HLA genotyping was added so that TCR occurrence patterns could be studied. Class I and class II HLA loci were covered by the typing at four-digit resolution. High-throughput TCR immunosequencing, statistical association of individual TCRs with disease status, and machine learning were combined to predict cytomegalovirus infection status. An early release covering roughly 640 HLA-typed donors comprised 300 to 350 gigabases of sequencing data and around 80 million unique TCR sequences. Every repertoire in the discovery cohort had been generated on one and the same sequencing platform. The paper as a whole reports these results and caveats: A later analysis reported that several top co-occurrence clusters appeared linked to parvovirus B19, influenza, CMV and Epstein-Barr virus. In vitro tests confirmed that a few of the cytomegalovirus-associated TCR beta chains recognize cytomegalovirus antigens. For the cohort, immune exposure information was limited to CMV serostatus. Some 15 rarely observed V segments, including chromosome 9 orphons, were excluded from the earlier analysis of some 590 of the donors because counts were too low. Compared with the roughly 670-donor mean, donors in an Asian-associated ancestry cluster had fewer N-insertions in productive TCRs, according to a later genetic analysis. It was suggested by the authors that the approach could potentially be generalized to other disease states and immunological phenotypes. A later analysis found that TCR association rates varied across HLA loci, with DRB1 alleles showing the most associated TCRs and HLA-C alleles the fewest. Across donors, most TCR sequences were observed very rarely, whereas some public TCRs were present in many individuals. A later analysis associated 16,951 TCR beta sequences with specific HLA alleles at a false discovery rate of 0.05. A later analysis found that HLA-associated TCR beta chains were more clonally expanded and had lower generation probabilities than equally common non-associated chains. Strong co-occurrence of HLA alleles, especially DR and DQ, made assigning TCR associations to individual alleles difficult. A later analysis found that most CMV-associated TCR beta chains appeared HLA-restricted, with HLA associations seemingly driven largely by CMV exposure. The classifier was reported to diagnose cytomegalovirus status with high specificity and sensitivity in both the original and validation cohorts. A further reported finding was that TCR beta sequences accurately predicted the HLA-A and HLA-B alleles for most subjects in the first cohort. A group of highly shared sequence variants was considered likely to be a technical artifact of the sequencing pipeline. Because HLA typing was unavailable for some donors at each locus, only the typed subset was used in association tests. A total of 150 or so TCR beta chains were listed by the study as associated with cytomegalovirus. Correlated functional status among segregating V segments might be attributable to linkage disequilibrium, but an unknown experimental factor could not be ruled out. Only TCR beta chains were sequenced in this cohort, and the absence of alpha or paired-chain data limited detectable features. Roughly uniform sequencing depth across donors was assumed in presence/absence analyses, although this assumption may not hold. In an earlier analysis of a few hundred of the donors, most TCR beta V segments were observed in productive rearrangements about 87% or about 30% of the time, broadly matching IMGT annotations. An association between a missense DCLRE1C variant and V-gene and J-gene trimming of TCR beta chains was found in a later genetic analysis and replicated in an independent cohort. Some IMGT-functional V segments, including TRBV6-2 and TRBV6-3, could not be distinguished by the 87-base-pair reads and were therefore excluded.

The receptor comes from a woman aged 30 to 39 in good health and CMV-seronegative. The sequenced sample was PBMCs. The V and J segments used are TRBV7-2 and TRBJ2-1; confidence is insufficient to name the D gene. The bases read TGTGCCAGCAGCCCCCTAGACAATGAGCAGTTCTTC. It translates to CASSPLDNEQFF. The full variable domain, with segments outside the CDR3 supplied by the reference TRBV7-2 and TRBJ2-1 proteins, appears as GAGVSQSPSNKVTEKGKDVELRCDPISGHTALYWYRQSLGQGLEFLIYFQGNSAPDKSGLPSDRFSAERTGGSVSTLTIQRTQQEDSAVYLCASSPLDNEQFFGPGTRLTVL.